The present T cell receptor beta chain was sequenced within a study of T cell responses to AZD1222 COVID-19 vaccine. This table comes from immunoSEQ multiplex PCR, and its TCRdb copy is limited to in-frame clones, with some not included. The sample lists over 120,000 clones; roughly 87% were seen once. Pooled together were second doses at about 4 or about 12 weeks. This clone appeared once. Its target is unknown. Study-level results: Repertoire sampling was restricted to post-peak T cell response timepoints. Only a handful of people who got AZD1222 tested seropositive at baseline. As reported, nearly half of all spike-specific TCRs target variant regions that are unmutated.

The origin of this receptor is an adult who received the AZD1222 COVID-19 vaccine. The starting material was peripheral blood, obtained 28 days after the second AZD1222 dose.

The CDR3 loop is CASSFDRRSEEAFF. CDR3 nucleotide sequence: TGTGCCAGCAGCTTTGACAGGCGGTCTGAGGAAGCTTTCTTT. The chain carries TRBV5-4 and TRBJ1-1, with a possible D match to TRBD1 (6 bases). The CDR3 is 14 residues long. V was clipped by 2 bases and J by 8 bases, with 16 bases between them. Per the germline V gene, CDR1 is SGHNT and CDR2 is YYREEE (reference sequence).